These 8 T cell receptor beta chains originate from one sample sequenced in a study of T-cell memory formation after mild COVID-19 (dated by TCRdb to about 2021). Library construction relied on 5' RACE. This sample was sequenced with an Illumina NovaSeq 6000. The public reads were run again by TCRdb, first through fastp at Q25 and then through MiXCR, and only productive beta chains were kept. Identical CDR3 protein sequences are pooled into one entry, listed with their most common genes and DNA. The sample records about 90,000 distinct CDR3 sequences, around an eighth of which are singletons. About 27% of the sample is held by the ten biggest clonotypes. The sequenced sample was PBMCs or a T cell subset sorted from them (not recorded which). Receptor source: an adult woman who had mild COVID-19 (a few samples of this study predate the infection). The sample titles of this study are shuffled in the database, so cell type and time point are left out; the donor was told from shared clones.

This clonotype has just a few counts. DNA of the CDR3: TGTGCCAGCAGCTTACTCACAGGTTGGGACTCCTACGAGCAGTACTTC. Translation gives CASSLLTGWDSYEQYF. The chain is built from TRBV7-8 and TRBJ2-7; a possible D gene is TRBD1 (5 bases). Germline V gene lookup returns CDR1 SGHVS and CDR2 FQNEAQ. V was trimmed by 2 bases and J by 0 bases, leaving 14 bases between them. The CDR3 has 16 residues. The full variable domain, with the rest looked up from reference TRBV7-8 and TRBJ2-7, is GAGVSQSPRYKVAKRGQDVALRCDPISGHVSLFWYQQALGQGPEFLTYFQNEAQLDKSGLPSDRFFAERPEGSVSTLKIQRTQQEDSAVYLCASSLLTGWDSYEQYFGPGTRLTVT.

CDR3 DNA sequence: TGTGCCAGCAGCCAAACCGTCAGGGGCCCTTGGCCGTTCTTC. Encoded protein: CASSQTVRGPWPFF. V usage is TRBV7-8 and J usage is TRBJ2-1; weak D call: TRBD1 (6 bases). V shed 5 bases and J shed 15 bases, with 23 bases lying between them. CDR3 length: 14 amino acids. Germline loops: CDR1 SGHVS, CDR2 FQNEAQ. The full variable domain, with the rest looked up from reference TRBV7-8 and TRBJ2-1, is GAGVSQSPRYKVAKRGQDVALRCDPISGHVSLFWYQQALGQGPEFLTYFQNEAQLDKSGLPSDRFFAERPEGSVSTLKIQRTQQEDSAVYLCASSQTVRGPWPFFGPGTRLTVL.

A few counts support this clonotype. The CDR3 loop reads CASLGGYNEQFF. For the CDR3, the DNA is TGTGCCAGCTTGGGGGGATACAATGAGCAGTTCTTC. The rearrangement joins TRBV12-3 or TRBV12-4 to TRBJ2-1, with D possibly TRBD2 on 6 matching bases. Trimming cost V 8 bases and J 4 bases, with 9 bases left between them. This CDR3 has 12 residues.

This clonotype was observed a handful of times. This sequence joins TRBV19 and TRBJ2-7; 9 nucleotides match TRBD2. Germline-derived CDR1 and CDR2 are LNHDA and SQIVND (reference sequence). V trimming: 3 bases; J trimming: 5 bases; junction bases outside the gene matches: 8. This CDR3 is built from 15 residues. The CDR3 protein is CASSMLAGFSHEQYF. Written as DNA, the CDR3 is TGTGCCAGTAGTATGCTAGCGGGATTTAGCCACGAGCAGTACTTC.

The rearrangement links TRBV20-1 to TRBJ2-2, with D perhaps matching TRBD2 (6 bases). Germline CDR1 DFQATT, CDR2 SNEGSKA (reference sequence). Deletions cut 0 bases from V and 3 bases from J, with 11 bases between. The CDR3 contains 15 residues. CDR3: CSARDSGRDTGELFF. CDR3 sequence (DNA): TGCAGTGCTAGAGATTCCGGGAGAGACACCGGGGAGCTGTTTTTT.

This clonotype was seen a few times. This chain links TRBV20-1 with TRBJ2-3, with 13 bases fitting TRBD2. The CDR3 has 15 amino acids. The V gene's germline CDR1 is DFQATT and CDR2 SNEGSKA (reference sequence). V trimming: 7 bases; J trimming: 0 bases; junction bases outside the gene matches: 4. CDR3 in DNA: TGCAGTGATGGACTAGCGGGGGCTAGCACAGATACGCAGTATTTT. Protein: CSDGLAGASTDTQYF.

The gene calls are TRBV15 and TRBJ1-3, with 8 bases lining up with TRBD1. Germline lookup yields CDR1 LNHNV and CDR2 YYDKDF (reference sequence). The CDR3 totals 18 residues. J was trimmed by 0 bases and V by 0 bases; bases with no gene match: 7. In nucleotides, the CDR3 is TGTGCCACCAGCAGAGAAGGGACAGGATTTCTCTCTGGAAACACCATATATTTT. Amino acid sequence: CATSREGTGFLSGNTIYF.

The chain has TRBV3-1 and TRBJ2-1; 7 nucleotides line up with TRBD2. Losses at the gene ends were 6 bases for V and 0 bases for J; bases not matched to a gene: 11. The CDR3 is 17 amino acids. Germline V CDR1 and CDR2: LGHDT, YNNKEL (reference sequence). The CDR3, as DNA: TGTGCCAGCAGTACACGCTGGGGGGGGAGCTCCTACAATGAGCAGTTCTTC. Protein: CASSTRWGGSSYNEQFF.